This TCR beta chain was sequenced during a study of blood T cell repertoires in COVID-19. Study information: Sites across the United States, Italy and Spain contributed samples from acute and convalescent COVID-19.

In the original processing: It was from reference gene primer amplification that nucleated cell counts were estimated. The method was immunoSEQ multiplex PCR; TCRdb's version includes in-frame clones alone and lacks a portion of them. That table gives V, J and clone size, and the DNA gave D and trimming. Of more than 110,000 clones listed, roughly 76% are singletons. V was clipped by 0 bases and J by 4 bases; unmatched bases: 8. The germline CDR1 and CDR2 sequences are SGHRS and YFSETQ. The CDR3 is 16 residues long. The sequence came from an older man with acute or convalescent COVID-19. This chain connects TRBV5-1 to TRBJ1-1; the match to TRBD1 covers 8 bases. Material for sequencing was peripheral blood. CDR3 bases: TGCGCCAGCAGCTTGGCCCCGACAGGGGTGGGCACTGAAGCTTTCTTT. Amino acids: CASSLAPTGVGTEAFF.